One sample yielded the 11 T cell receptor beta chains listed below, sequenced in a study of OX40 agonist ivuxolimab in advanced cancers. Sequenced by immunoSEQ multiplex PCR; TCRdb stores in-frame clones only, minus some. The sample consists of roughly 60,000 clones, 86% of them appearing once. The sequences come from CD4+ or CD8+ T cells sorted from blood, collected in a trial of the OX40 agonist ivuxolimab. These receptors all stem from an adult with an advanced solid tumor such as melanoma, head and neck, liver or kidney cancer.

This chain uses TRBV5-1 with TRBJ1-2; perhaps TRBD1 as D (6 bases). CDR3 length: 14 amino acids. The germline gives CDR1 SGHRS, CDR2 YFSETQ. The V end was cut by 1 base, the J end by 2 bases, with 9 bases between. As DNA, the CDR3 is TGCGCCAGCAGCTTGCAGGGGACAAACTATGGCTACACCTTC. It is translated as CASSLQGTNYGYTF.

This chain uses TRBV6-6 with TRBJ2-7; TRBD1 aligns across 10 bases. Germline-derived CDR1 and CDR2 are MNHNY and SVGAGI (reference sequence). After removal of 5 bases from V and 3 bases from J, the junction contained 1 base not matched to a gene. CDR3 size: 13 residues. In DNA, the CDR3 is TGTGCCAGCAGTAGGGACAGGGGCTACGAGCAGTACTTC. This codes for CASSRDRGYEQYF.

The genes are TRBV6-5 and TRBJ1-6, with a possible D match to TRBD1 (6 bases). This CDR3 region has 15 residues. In germline, CDR1 is MNHEY, CDR2 SVGAGI. V dropped 4 bases and J dropped 6 bases, with 13 bases sitting between them. The CDR3 DNA is TGTGCCAGCAGTTCCTCGGGACATAGTAATTCACCCCTCCACTTT. The encoded protein is CASSSSGHSNSPLHF.

This chain joins TRBV7-2 and TRBJ2-7; D not certain. The CDR3 has 12 residues. Germline CDR1 reads SGHTA; CDR2 reads FQGNSA. The germline V and J ends were trimmed by 2 bases and 5 bases, with 7 bases remaining between them. The CDR3 sequence is CASSLLGNEQYF. The CDR3 DNA reads as TGTGCCAGCAGCTTATTAGGGAACGAGCAGTACTTC.

The J gene is TRBJ1-1, the V gene TRBV6-4; a weak D match, TRBD1 (5 bases). The V gene's germline CDR1 is MRHNA and CDR2 SNTAGT. This CDR3 comprises 14 residues. The V gene lost 7 bases and the J gene lost 3 bases, with 15 bases spanning the gap. The CDR3 is CASTRQIRYTEAFF. CDR3 DNA: TGTGCCAGCACCCGACAGATAAGATACACTGAAGCTTTCTTT.

The chain has TRBV6-5 and TRBJ2-3, with 7 bases identical to TRBD2. The CDR3 extends over 15 amino acids. Per the germline V gene, CDR1 is MNHEY and CDR2 is SVGAGI. V shed 6 bases, J shed 2 bases, and the junction held 8 bases outside the gene matches. The CDR3 nucleotides are TGTGCCAGCAGCCAGAGCGGGAAGTACACAGATACGCAGTATTTT. It encodes CASSQSGKYTDTQYF.

This clone was seen only once. The chain recombines TRBV27 with TRBJ2-1; TRBD2 aligns across 7 bases. Trimming removed 6 bases from V and 7 bases from J; junction bases left unmatched: 3. The CDR3 extends over 12 amino acids. Germline V gives CDR1 MNHEY, CDR2 SMNVEV (reference sequence). The CDR3 loop is CASRFGGNEQFF. The CDR3 DNA reads TGTGCCAGCAGATTCGGGGGGAATGAGCAGTTCTTC.

The genes are TRBV18 and TRBJ2-5; 9 positions match TRBD2. This CDR3 comprises 18 residues. Looked up from germline, CDR1 is KGHSH and CDR2 is LQKENI. The V and J ends lost 0 bases and 0 bases, in that order; junction bases with no gene match: 8. The CDR3 DNA sequence: TGTGCCAGCTCACCACCGCGGGCTAGCGGGGAGTACCAAGAGACCCAGTACTTC. Protein product: CASSPPRASGEYQETQYF.

The chain couples TRBV27 to TRBJ1-6; D possibly corresponds to TRBD1 (6 bases). This CDR3 has 16 residues. V was clipped by 1 base and J by 8 bases, with 15 bases between them. Germline CDR1 MNHEY, CDR2 SMNVEV (reference sequence). CDR3 nucleotides: TGTGCCAGCAGTTTATTATCCTCGGGGGGCGATTCACCCCTCCACTTT. Protein sequence: CASSLLSSGGDSPLHF.

This clone was seen once. The chain is built from TRBV7-9 and TRBJ2-5; D might be TRBD1 (5 bases). This CDR3 is 14 amino acids long. V lost 0 bases, J lost 3 bases, and 8 bases lay in between. Per germline, CDR1 SEHNR and CDR2 FQNEAQ (reference sequence). The CDR3 nucleotides read TGTGCCAGCAGCTTAGCTTCAGGGAAAGAGACCCAGTACTTC. Amino acid sequence: CASSLASGKETQYF.

This chain links TRBV11-2 with TRBJ1-1, with 7 bases lining up with TRBD1. Germline CDR1 SGHAT, CDR2 FQNNGV. The CDR3 covers 17 residues. Trimming removed 6 bases from V and 4 bases from J; junction bases left unmatched: 17. CDR3 sequence: CASSLAEGAYKSTEAFF. The CDR3 DNA is TGTGCCAGCAGTCTCGCGGAGGGGGCTTATAAGAGCACTGAAGCTTTCTTT. The full variable domain, its missing parts supplied by reference TRBV11-2 and TRBJ1-1, is EAGVAQSPRYKIIEKRQSVAFWCNPISGHATLYWYQQILGQGPKLLIQFQNNGVVDDSQLPKDRFSAERLKGVDSTLKIQPAKLEDSAVYLCASSLAEGAYKSTEAFFGQGTRLTVV.